Below are 30 T cell receptor beta chains sequenced from a single sample in a study of regulatory T cells in long-lasting Graves disease. The time point is: persistent/refractory GD, antithyroid drugs over 5 years with positive TRAb. Scientists built the TCR library using RNA that was extracted from PBMCs. CDR3 regions were amplified by Arm-PCR using iRepertoire HTBI primers to build TCR beta libraries. From the multiplex PCR reads, TCRdb called clonotypes with MiXCR, one entry per CDR3 protein. The sample contains about 460,000 distinct CDR3 sequences, about 20% of which appear only once. The material sequenced was peripheral blood mononuclear cells (PBMCs), taken when the disease was refractory, from a patient treated with antithyroid drugs. The receptor source for this set is a female donor with Graves disease.

This clonotype was seen repeatedly, ten times or more. V is TRBV2 and J is TRBJ2-7; unclear D gene. The germline gives CDR1 SNHLY, CDR2 FYNNEI. CDR3 length: 13 amino acids. Trimming shortened V by 10 bases and J by 5 bases, and 18 bases separated the two germline ends. The DNA for the CDR3 is TGTGCCACAGTACCGGGTTTCGCACACGAGCAGTACTTC. Translation: CATVPGFAHEQYF. The complete variable domain, with remaining parts taken from reference TRBV2 and TRBJ2-7, reads EPEVTQTPSHQVTQMGQEVILRCVPISNHLYFYWYRQILGQKVEFLVSFYNNEISEKSEIFDDQFSVERPDGSNFTLKIRSTKLEDSAMYFCATVPGFAHEQYFGPGTRLTVT.

This clonotype showed up just a few times. The chain carries TRBV7-2 and TRBJ1-2, with D perhaps TRBD1 (5 bases). The V end lost 5 bases, the J end lost 4 bases, and 17 bases lay between the germline ends. This CDR3 is 15 amino acids long. Germline CDR1 and CDR2: SGHTA and FQGNSA. CDR3 residues: CASSLTFRQSYGYTF. CDR3 DNA: TGTGCCAGCAGCCTAACCTTTAGACAGTCCTATGGCTACACCTTC.

As regards this clonotype: A much bigger clone sits one base away, suggesting this may be a read error. In this CDR3 the conserved last residue, phenylalanine or tryptophan, is missing, so a read error is likely. The genes are TRBV20-1 and TRBJ2-5, with 9 bases matching TRBD2. Germline values: CDR1 DFQATT, CDR2 SNEGSKA (reference sequence). The V segment lost 0 bases and the J segment 5 bases; nucleotides outside the gene matches: 7. This CDR3 spans 15 amino acids. The CDR3 sequence: CSARDRLAAHETQYS. CDR3 in DNA: TGCAGTGCTAGAGATCGACTAGCGGCCCACGAGACCCAGTACTCC.

The sample holds many counts of this clonotype. The V gene is TRBV12-3 or TRBV12-4, the J gene TRBJ1-5; a weak D match, TRBD1 (5 bases). V was clipped by 3 bases and J by 3 bases, with 15 bases between them. The CDR3 runs 16 residues. The CDR3 DNA reads TGTGCCAGCAGTTTTGCCACAGGAGGGAACAATCAGCCCCAGCATTTT. Protein product: CASSFATGGNNQPQHF.

The table lists this clonotype with many counts. A read error may account for a junction end that differs from germline. V is TRBV7-2 and J is TRBJ2-5, with D perhaps TRBD2 (7 bases). Germline V gives CDR1 SGHTA, CDR2 FQGNSA. The CDR3 is 15 residues long. Here the CDR3 reads CASSLVVLGGASLDF. In DNA, the CDR3 is TGTGCCAGCAGCTTAGTGGTTCTTGGGGGGGCATCCCTGGACTTC. The whole variable domain, remainder taken from reference TRBV7-2 and TRBJ2-5, is GAGVSQSPSNKVTEKGKDVELRCDPISGHTALYWYRQSLGQGLEFLIYFQGNSAPDKSGLPSDRFSAERTGGSVSTLTIQRTQQEDSAVYLCASSLVVLGGASLDFGPGTRLLVL.

This clonotype was observed a few times. The V call is TRBV19, the J call TRBJ2-7; D call uncertain. The V gene lost 1 base and the J gene lost 2 bases, with 12 bases spanning the gap. Germline lookup yields CDR1 LNHDA and CDR2 SQIVND (reference sequence). The CDR3 runs to 15 residues. CDR3 sequence reads: CASSIGGYLPYEQYF. CDR3 DNA: TGTGCCAGTAGTATAGGCGGCTACCTACCCTACGAGCAGTACTTC.

The chain carries TRBV5-1 and TRBJ2-5; 9 bases are a match to TRBD2. The CDR3 runs to 16 residues. V dropped 0 bases and J dropped 8; count of bases not matched to a gene: 11. The V gene's germline CDR1 is SGHRS and CDR2 YFSETQ. CDR3 nucleotides: TGCGCCAGCAGCTTGGTCGGCGGGAGGGTCCCGGAAACCCAGTACTTC. This encodes CASSLVGGRVPETQYF. Full variable domain (remainder filled in from reference TRBV5-1 and TRBJ2-5): KAGVTQTPRYLIKTRGQQVTLSCSPISGHRSVSWYQQTPGQGLQFLFEYFSETQRNKGNFPGRFSGRQFSNSRSEMNVSTLELGDSALYLCASSLVGGRVPETQYFGPGTRLLVL.

This clonotype was found many times. The chain links TRBV27 to TRBJ1-5, with a weak D call TRBD1 (5 bases). The V end lost 1 base, the J end lost 2 bases, and 15 bases lay between the germline ends. The CDR3 is 17 residues long. Germline lookup yields CDR1 MNHEY and CDR2 SMNVEV (reference sequence). This chain's CDR3 is CASSLFRGGGGNQPQHF. The CDR3 region has the DNA TGTGCCAGCAGTTTATTTAGGGGCGGGGGGGGCAATCAGCCCCAGCATTTT.

J is TRBJ2-1 and V is TRBV2; TRBD2 aligns across 8 bases. CDR1 SNHLY and CDR2 FYNNEI come from the germline V gene. The ends lost 3 bases at V and 2 bases at J; junction bases unmatched: 3. The CDR3 sequence is 15 residues long. In nucleotides, the CDR3 is TGTGCCAGCAGTGATAGTAGCGGGGCCTACAATGAGCAGTTCTTC. It yields the protein CASSDSSGAYNEQFF.

The rearrangement joins TRBV7-9 to TRBJ2-2; 11 bases match TRBD2. J lost 2 bases, V lost 6 bases, and 8 bases had no gene match. Germline CDR1 reads SEHNR; CDR2 reads FQNEAQ (reference sequence). This CDR3 comprises 17 residues. The chain's CDR3 is CASSYELAGVNTGELFF. In DNA form, the CDR3 reads TGTGCCAGCAGTTACGAACTAGCGGGGGTAAACACCGGGGAGCTGTTTTTT.

A word on this clonotype: A far larger clone is off by one base, so a read error is likely. The chain has TRBV6-8 and TRBJ2-7, with D possibly being TRBD2 (6 bases). This CDR3 region has 11 residues. Germline V gene lookup returns CDR1 MNHGY and CDR2 SAAAGT. As DNA, the CDR3 is TGTGCCAGCAGTCCAAAACGGGAGCAGTGCTTC. As protein: CASSPKREQCF.

This chain connects TRBV18 to TRBJ2-1, with D perhaps TRBD2 (6 bases). The V end was cut by 3 bases, the J end by 1 base, with 10 bases between. This CDR3 region has 15 residues. The germline CDR1 and CDR2 sequences are KGHSH and LQKENI. CDR3 sequence reads: CASSPDYSSYNEQFF. In nucleotides, the CDR3 is TGTGCCAGCTCACCGGACTACTCATCCTACAATGAGCAGTTCTTC.

The chain carries TRBV30 and TRBJ2-7; 9 bases fit TRBD2. The V gene end was trimmed by 0 bases and the J gene end by 6 bases; junction bases not matched to a gene: 6. Germline CDR1 reads GTSNPN; CDR2 reads SVGIG (reference sequence). This CDR3 is 14 amino acids long. CDR3 sequence: CAWSVGASGTEQYF. For the CDR3, the DNA is TGTGCCTGGAGTGTCGGTGCTAGCGGGACCGAGCAGTACTTC.

This clonotype was counted many times. The chain links TRBV20-1 to TRBJ2-5; 10 nucleotides match TRBD1. CDR3 length: 15 amino acids. V was clipped by 3 bases and J by 4 bases; unmatched bases: 8. CDR1 is DFQATT and CDR2 is SNEGSKA in the germline V gene (reference sequence). CDR3 residues: CSASGGTGAGETQYF. The CDR3 DNA follows: TGCAGTGCTAGTGGCGGGACAGGGGCGGGAGAGACCCAGTACTTC.

The sample holds many counts of this clonotype. The chain is built from TRBV12-3 or TRBV12-4 and TRBJ2-7; TRBD1 matches 10 bases. CDR3 length equals 15 residues. J lost 5 bases, V lost 4 bases, and 8 bases had no gene match. In nucleotides, the CDR3 is TGTGCCAGCAGTTCCCCGGGACAGGGGATCAACGAGCAGTACTTC. Translation: CASSSPGQGINEQYF.

In regard to this clonotype: This may arise from a read error, as a much more abundant clone is one base away. DNA for the CDR3: TGTGCCAGCAGCCTTATAGGGGCTTCTACCACTGAAGCTTTCTTT. This gives the protein CASSLIGASTTEAFF. The genes are TRBV2 and TRBJ1-1; weak D call: TRBD1 (5 bases). This CDR3 spans 15 amino acids. Per the germline V gene, CDR1 is SNHLY and CDR2 is FYNNEI. V was trimmed by 6 bases and J by 4 bases, leaving 18 bases between them.

This clonotype was recorded at least ten times. This chain uses TRBV28 with TRBJ1-1; D not resolved. There are 13 residues in the CDR3. Trimming shortened V by 4 bases and J by 5 bases, and 11 bases separated the two germline ends. Germline V CDR1 and CDR2: MDHEN, SYDVKM. The CDR3 region is CASSSIRPTEAFF. In nucleotides, the CDR3 is TGTGCCAGCAGTTCGATAAGACCTACTGAAGCTTTCTTT.

For this clonotype: Its ends do not fully match the called genes, so a read error is possible. The rearrangement joins TRBV7-9 to TRBJ1-6; D is undetermined. The CDR3 length is 12 residues. Germline lookup yields CDR1 SEHNR and CDR2 FQNEAQ (reference sequence). The DNA for the CDR3 is TGTGCCACCAACTCCTATAATTCACCCCTCCGCTTT. Amino acid sequence: CATNSYNSPLRF.

Details on this clonotype: A far more abundant clone sits one base away, making this likely a read error. The CDR3 does not end in the conserved phenylalanine or tryptophan, so this is likely a read error. This chain joins TRBV2 and TRBJ2-7; no clear D. This CDR3 is 14 amino acids long. V gave up 6 bases and J gave up 3 bases, with 15 bases separating them. Germline values: CDR1 SNHLY, CDR2 FYNNEI. The CDR3 nucleotides are TGTGCCAGCAGGCAAGCTCCCGGTAACTACGAGCAGTACCTC. It is translated as CASRQAPGNYEQYL.

A word on this clonotype: Since the CDR3 does not end with the conserved phenylalanine or tryptophan, this likely comes from a read error. J is TRBJ2-2 and V is TRBV7-9; TRBD1 aligns across 8 bases. CDR1 is SEHNR and CDR2 is FQNEAQ in the germline V gene (reference sequence). This CDR3 is 16 amino acids long. With 2 bases clipped from V and 5 bases from J, the junction kept 7 bases outside the gene matches. The CDR3 region has the DNA TGTGCCAGCAGCTTACAAGAGGACAGGGAAACCGGGGAGCTGTTTTCT. It encodes CASSLQEDRETGELFS.

V is TRBV7-9 and J is TRBJ1-5; no firm D call. There are 12 residues in the CDR3. Germline V CDR1 and CDR2: SEHNR, FQNEAQ (reference sequence). V lost 2 bases and J 7 bases, leaving 6 bases between the germline ends. The CDR3 spells CASSLREQPQHF. The CDR3, as DNA: TGTGCCAGCAGCTTAAGGGAACAGCCCCAGCATTTT.

This clonotype was found many times. The rearrangement joins TRBV7-2 to TRBJ1-2; D may be TRBD1 (5 bases). Trimming shortened V by 7 bases and J by 7 bases, and 22 bases separated the two germline ends. Germline assignment: CDR1 SGHTA and CDR2 FQGNSA. The CDR3 has 15 residues. The chain's CDR3 is CASTLTWRGSGGYTF. CDR3 bases: TGTGCCAGCACCCTAACGTGGAGGGGTTCGGGTGGCTACACCTTC.

The V call is TRBV11-3, the J call TRBJ1-1, with 10 bases identical to TRBD1. Per germline, CDR1 SGHNT and CDR2 YENEEA. The CDR3 extends over 15 amino acids. The trim removed 5 bases at V and 4 bases at J, leaving 7 bases unmatched. This CDR3 reads CASSPYGQGGTEAFF. The CDR3 DNA sequence: TGTGCCAGCAGCCCTTATGGACAGGGGGGCACTGAAGCTTTCTTT.

This clonotype was detected a few times. The chain employs TRBV5-1 and TRBJ2-7; TRBD1 matches 10 bases. Germline V gives CDR1 SGHRS, CDR2 YFSETQ. This CDR3 comprises 14 residues. With V trimmed by 0 bases and J by 6 bases, 3 bases remained unmatched. The CDR3 loop is CASSLARTGGEQYF. The CDR3, as DNA: TGCGCCAGCAGCTTGGCCAGGACAGGGGGCGAGCAGTACTTC.

This clonotype was detected only a few times. CDR3 loop: CASSLVGGEPQHF. The CDR3 DNA sequence: TGTGCCAGCAGCTTAGTTGGCGGGGAGCCCCAGCATTTT. V usage is TRBV7-9 and J usage is TRBJ1-5, with D unclear. The CDR3 is 13 amino acids. Trimming took off 1 base at V and 8 bases at J, with 9 bases between the two ends. Per germline, CDR1 SEHNR and CDR2 FQNEAQ (reference sequence).

This clonotype was seen a few times. The genes are TRBV5-1 and TRBJ2-2; D call uncertain. The CDR3 sequence is 15 residues long. Trimming shortened V by 2 bases and J by 4 bases, and 12 bases separated the two germline ends. Looked up from germline, CDR1 is SGHRS and CDR2 is YFSETQ. DNA for the CDR3: TGCGCCAGCAGCTTAATGTCAGTTCCCACCGGGGAGCTGTTTTTT. Translating it yields CASSLMSVPTGELFF. Complete variable domain (other parts from reference TRBV5-1 and TRBJ2-2): KAGVTQTPRYLIKTRGQQVTLSCSPISGHRSVSWYQQTPGQGLQFLFEYFSETQRNKGNFPGRFSGRQFSNSRSEMNVSTLELGDSALYLCASSLMSVPTGELFFGEGSRLTVL.

This clonotype showed up many times. The chain links TRBV12-3 or TRBV12-4 to TRBJ1-2; 7 bases fit TRBD1. The J segment lost 7 bases and the V segment lost 10 bases, leaving 12 bases of the junction unmatched. The CDR3 extends over 13 amino acids. This chain's CDR3 is CATSGTVWGGYTF. In DNA, the CDR3 is TGTGCCACCTCCGGGACAGTCTGGGGTGGCTACACCTTC.

As for this clonotype: It may be a read error: a sequence one base away is much more abundant. This sequence joins TRBV13 and TRBJ2-7; 14 bases are a match to TRBD2. The ends lost 5 bases at V and 8 bases at J; junction bases unmatched: 2. The CDR3 totals 13 residues. Germline V gene lookup returns CDR1 PRHDT and CDR2 FYEKMQ (reference sequence). Written as DNA, the CDR3 is TGTGCCAGCAGCAGGACTAGCGGGGGGCAGCAGTACTTC. Amino acids: CASSRTSGGQQYF.

This clonotype was picked up one time. The chain has TRBV20-1 and TRBJ1-1; a weak D match, TRBD1 (5 bases). Trimming took 6 bases from V and 2 from J, leaving 13 bases between them. CDR3 length: 13 amino acids. Germline CDR1 is DFQATT and CDR2 is SNEGSKA (reference sequence). CDR3 residues: CSAASGSNTEAFF. CDR3 DNA: TGCAGTGCCGCTTCAGGGAGTAACACTGAAGCTTTCTTT.

Many counts were recorded for this clonotype. The J gene is TRBJ1-1, the V gene TRBV6-2 or TRBV6-3; D is unresolved. This CDR3 has 14 amino acids. Trimming shortened V by 4 bases and J by 0 bases, and 9 bases separated the two germline ends. CDR1 MNHEY and CDR2 SVGEGT come from the germline V gene. The chain's CDR3 is CASSFDRLNTEAFF. CDR3 bases: TGTGCCAGCAGTTTCGACCGCTTGAACACTGAAGCTTTCTTT.